This T cell receptor (beta chain) is from a study of shared clonotypes between healthy human individuals. Study overall: Each donor had three CD4 naive, three CD4 memory, two CD8 naive and one CD8 memory plate. Study-level results: On the whole, naive subsets had larger estimated richness than memory subsets had. Clonotype sharing among donors, it was expected, would be affected by sequencing depth.

Naive CD8 cells comprised CD45RO-negative, CCR7-positively selected cells, excluding terminally differentiated effector memory CD45RA+ cells. The table came from immunoSEQ multiplex PCR; TCRdb's copy has only in-frame clones and leaves some out. The data contain about 1,800,000 clones, about 95% of them seen just once; the ten biggest clones take up 1% to 1.5%. This clone appeared a single time. Antigen unknown. The CDR3 runs to 13 residues. The germline V gene has CDR1 MDHEN and CDR2 SYDVKM. V was shortened by 4 bases and J by 3 bases, with 10 bases between the two germline ends. The receptor was isolated from a man aged 18-30 years in good health. The sequenced sample was naive CD8+ T cells sorted from blood. The gene calls are TRBV28 and TRBJ2-7, with unresolved D. CDR3 nucleotides: TGTGCCAGCAGTTGGGCTATCGGCTACGAGCAGTACTTC. Translation gives CASSWAIGYEQYF.